The 2 T cell receptor beta chains in this list originate from one sample, sequenced in a study of T cells in Graves' hyperthyroidism and ophthalmopathy (dated by TCRdb to the late 2010s). Library preparation was by multiplex PCR. TCRdb names Illumina HiSeq 2000 as the instrument used. Amplification of TCR beta CDR3 regions was carried out from RNA transcripts. The first round of RT-PCR for the TCR CDR3 was performed with the HTBI primer set and the Qiagen OneStep RT-PCR kit. TCRdb applied fastp at Q25 and MiXCR to the public reads, then kept only in-frame beta chains. Under each unique CDR3 protein, matching rows form one entry showing the most common genes and DNA. The sample data list 450,000 to 650,000 distinct CDR3 sequences, and less than 25% of these were observed just once. The leading ten clones occupy about 26% of the sample. Sequencing was performed on blood. Receptor source: a man aged 18 to 30 with Graves' hyperthyroidism.

This clonotype was counted ten times or more. The V and J genes are TRBV4-1 and TRBJ2-7, with a weak D call TRBD2 (5 bases). The V end lost 1 base, the J end lost 3 bases, and 13 bases lay between the germline ends. This CDR3 is built from 15 residues. Per the germline V gene, CDR1 is MGHRA and CDR2 is YSYEKL. This chain's CDR3 is CASSQGVEGNYEQYF. In DNA, the CDR3 is TGCGCCAGCAGCCAAGGGGTCGAGGGAAACTACGAGCAGTACTTC.

This clonotype was counted many times. V is TRBV29-1 and J is TRBJ1-1; D gene uncertain. Trimming cost V 3 bases and J 0 bases, with 11 bases left between them. The CDR3 is 14 amino acids. In germline, CDR1 is SQVTM, CDR2 ANQGSEA. The CDR3 region is CSVESDFLNTEAFF. As DNA, the CDR3 is TGCAGCGTTGAGTCGGACTTCTTGAACACTGAAGCTTTCTTT.